This entry lists 12 T cell receptor beta chains sequenced from one sample in a study of monozygotic twins with inflammatory bowel disease. TCRdb derives one entry per CDR3 protein from the 5' RACE reads, leaving out DNA. The sample data list about 450,000 distinct CDR3 sequences. Sequencing was performed on blood. Every receptor here comes from a human donor with ulcerative colitis or Crohn's disease, or a healthy co-twin of an affected twin (not recorded which).

The rearrangement uses TRBV29-1 and TRBJ2-7. CDR3 length equals 14 residues. The germline CDR1 and CDR2 sequences are SQVTM and ANQGSEA. CDR3 residues: CSVVAPISAYEQYF.

The V gene is TRBV11-2, the J gene TRBJ1-2. This CDR3 region has 14 residues. The germline CDR1 and CDR2 sequences are SGHAT and FQNNGV. The CDR3 loop reads CASSLVQANYGYTF.

The rearrangement links TRBV20-1 to TRBJ2-1; checking the TCRdb D call of TRBD2 is not possible without DNA. The CDR3 is 15 amino acids. From germline, CDR1 is DFQATT and CDR2 SNEGSKA (reference sequence). The CDR3 protein is CSATGTSGSIDEQFF.

Here the CDR3 reads CASGFVAGDSTDTQYF. The chain links TRBV12-5 to TRBJ2-3; TCRdb's D call of TRBD1 is untestable without DNA. This CDR3 has 16 amino acids. Germline lookup yields CDR1 LGHNT and CDR2 FRNRAP.

This chain joins TRBV12-3 or TRBV12-4 and TRBJ2-7. The CDR3 is 14 amino acids. The CDR3 protein is CASSFSFRVYEQYF.

The chain's CDR3 is CASSYRPQTGNYNSPLHF. This sequence joins TRBV6-5 and TRBJ1-6; the D gene TCRdb calls, TRBD1, cannot be checked with no DNA. The length of the CDR3 is 18 residues. Per germline, CDR1 MNHEY and CDR2 SVGAGI.

This chain uses TRBV19 with TRBJ1-1; TCRdb's D call of TRBD1 is untestable without DNA. Germline V lookup: CDR1 LNHDA, CDR2 SQIVND (reference sequence). This CDR3 comprises 14 residues. The CDR3 sequence is CASSIGDSPTEAFF.

The V gene is TRBV29-1, the J gene TRBJ1-1; the D gene TCRdb calls, TRBD1, cannot be checked with no DNA. This CDR3 has 13 residues. Germline loops: CDR1 SQVTM, CDR2 ANQGSEA. This CDR3 is CSVARTGDTEAFF.

This chain links TRBV29-1 with TRBJ2-1; the TCRdb call, TRBD1, lacks DNA for checking. The CDR3 runs to 18 residues. Per the germline V gene, CDR1 is SQVTM and CDR2 is ANQGSEA. CDR3 region: CSVEGLPNRQGSNNEQFF.

The chain recombines TRBV6-6 with TRBJ2-7; with no DNA, the TCRdb D assignment of TRBD1 cannot be verified. The CDR3 is 13 residues long. Germline CDR1 MNHNY, CDR2 SVGAGI (reference sequence). CDR3: CASNQGGSYEQYF.

The rearrangement uses TRBV6-2 or TRBV6-3 and TRBJ2-1; TCRdb selects TRBD2, and the lack of DNA leaves this call unchecked. Germline V lookup: CDR1 MNHEY, CDR2 SVGEGT. The CDR3 runs to 15 residues. CDR3 residues: CASSFSGNSYNEQFF.

J is TRBJ2-3 and V is TRBV20-1; TCRdb gives TRBD1 as the D gene, but with no DNA this cannot be confirmed. The CDR3 length is 14 residues. Germline assignment: CDR1 DFQATT and CDR2 SNEGSKA (reference sequence). The CDR3 here is CSAQKQGFLDTQYF.